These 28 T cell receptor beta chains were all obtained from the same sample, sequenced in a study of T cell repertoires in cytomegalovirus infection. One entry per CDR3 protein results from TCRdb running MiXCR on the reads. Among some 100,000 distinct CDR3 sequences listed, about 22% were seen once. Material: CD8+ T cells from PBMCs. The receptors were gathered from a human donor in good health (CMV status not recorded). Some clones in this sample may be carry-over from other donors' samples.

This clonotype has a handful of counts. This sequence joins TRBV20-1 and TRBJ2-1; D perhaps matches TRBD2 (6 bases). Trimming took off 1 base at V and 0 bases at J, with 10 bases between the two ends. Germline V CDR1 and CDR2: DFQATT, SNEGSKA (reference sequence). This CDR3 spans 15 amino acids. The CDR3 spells CSARAGTGSYNEQFF. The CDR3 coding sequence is TGCAGTGCTAGAGCCGGGACTGGCTCCTACAATGAGCAGTTCTTC.

CDR3 DNA sequence: TGTGCCAGCAGTCCCGCTAGGCCTGAAGCTTTCTTT. Its protein product is CASSPARPEAFF. The chain has TRBV28 and TRBJ1-1; D unresolved. The ends were cut back, 5 bases at V and 6 bases at J, with 10 bases in the middle. CDR1 and CDR2 from the germline V gene are MDHEN and SYDVKM. CDR3 length: 12 amino acids.

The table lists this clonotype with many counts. CDR3 sequence: CASSPGRQARGYGYTF. For the CDR3, the DNA is TGTGCCAGCAGCCCCGGTCGACAGGCGCGTGGCTATGGCTACACCTTC. The chain joins TRBV7-2 to TRBJ1-2, with a weak D call TRBD1 (6 bases). Trimming removed 5 bases from V and 4 bases from J, with 20 bases in between. The CDR3 length is 16 residues. The germline V gene encodes CDR1 SGHTA and CDR2 FQGNSA.

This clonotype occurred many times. CDR3 loop: CASTPGTGVNEQFF. The CDR3 nucleotides read TGTGCCAGTACCCCCGGGACAGGGGTCAATGAGCAGTTCTTC. The rearrangement uses TRBV19 and TRBJ2-1; TRBD1 agrees at 10 bases. Trimming removed 7 bases from V and 6 bases from J; junction bases left unmatched: 6. Germline CDR1 and CDR2: LNHDA and SQIVND (reference sequence). The CDR3 covers 14 residues.

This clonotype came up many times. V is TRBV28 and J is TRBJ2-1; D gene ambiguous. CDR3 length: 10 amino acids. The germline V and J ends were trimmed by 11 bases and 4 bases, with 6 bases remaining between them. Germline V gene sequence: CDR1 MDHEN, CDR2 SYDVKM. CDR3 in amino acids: CASAYNEQFF. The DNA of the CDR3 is TGTGCCTCCGCTTACAATGAGCAGTTCTTC.

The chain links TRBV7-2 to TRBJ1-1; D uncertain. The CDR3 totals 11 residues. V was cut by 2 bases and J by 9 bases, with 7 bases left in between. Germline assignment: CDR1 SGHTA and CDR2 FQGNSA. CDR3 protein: CASSLFFKAFF. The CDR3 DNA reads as TGTGCCAGCAGCTTATTTTTCAAAGCTTTCTTT.

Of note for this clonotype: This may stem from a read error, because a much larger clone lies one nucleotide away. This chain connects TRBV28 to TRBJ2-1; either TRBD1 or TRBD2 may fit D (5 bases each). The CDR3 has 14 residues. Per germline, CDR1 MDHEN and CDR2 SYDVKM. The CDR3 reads CTSSLRDRDLEQFF. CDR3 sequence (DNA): TGTACCAGCAGTCTCCGGGACCGAGATTTAGAGCAGTTCTTC.

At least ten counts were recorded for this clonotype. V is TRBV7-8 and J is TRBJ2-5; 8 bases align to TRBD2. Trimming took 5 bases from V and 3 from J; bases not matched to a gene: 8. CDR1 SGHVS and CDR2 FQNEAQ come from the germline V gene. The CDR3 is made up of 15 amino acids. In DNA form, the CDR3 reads TGTGCCAGCAGCGCAGGGACTAGTCAGAAAGAGACCCAGTACTTC. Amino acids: CASSAGTSQKETQYF.

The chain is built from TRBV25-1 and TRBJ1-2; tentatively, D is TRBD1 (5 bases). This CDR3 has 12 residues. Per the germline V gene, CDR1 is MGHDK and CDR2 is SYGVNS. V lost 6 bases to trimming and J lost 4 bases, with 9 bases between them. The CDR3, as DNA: TGTGCCAGCAGGGACAAATCCTATGGCTACACCTTC. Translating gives CASRDKSYGYTF.

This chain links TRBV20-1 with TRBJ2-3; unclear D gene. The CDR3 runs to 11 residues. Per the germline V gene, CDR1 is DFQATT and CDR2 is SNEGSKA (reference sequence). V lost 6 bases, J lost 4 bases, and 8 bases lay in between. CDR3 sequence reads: CSAPKSDTQYF. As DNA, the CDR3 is TGCAGTGCCCCGAAATCAGATACGCAGTATTTT.

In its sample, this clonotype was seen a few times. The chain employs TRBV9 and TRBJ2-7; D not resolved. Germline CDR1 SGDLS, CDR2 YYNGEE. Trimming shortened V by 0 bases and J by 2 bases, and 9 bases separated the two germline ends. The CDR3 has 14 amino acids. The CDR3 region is CASSVEGSTYEQYF. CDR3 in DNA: TGTGCCAGCAGCGTAGAGGGTTCGACCTACGAGCAGTACTTC.

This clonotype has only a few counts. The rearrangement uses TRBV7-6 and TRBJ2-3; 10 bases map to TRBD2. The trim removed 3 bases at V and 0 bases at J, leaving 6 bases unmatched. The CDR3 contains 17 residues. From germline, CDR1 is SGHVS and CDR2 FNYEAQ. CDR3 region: CASSFPGLATSTDTQYF. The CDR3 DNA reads TGTGCCAGCAGCTTCCCGGGACTAGCGACTAGCACAGATACGCAGTATTTT.

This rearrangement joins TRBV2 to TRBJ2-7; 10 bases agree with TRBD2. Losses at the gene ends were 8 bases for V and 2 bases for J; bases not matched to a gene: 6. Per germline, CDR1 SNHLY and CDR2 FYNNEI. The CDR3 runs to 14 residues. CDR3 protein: CASLLAGEAYEQYF. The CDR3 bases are TGTGCCAGCCTCCTAGCGGGAGAGGCCTACGAGCAGTACTTC.

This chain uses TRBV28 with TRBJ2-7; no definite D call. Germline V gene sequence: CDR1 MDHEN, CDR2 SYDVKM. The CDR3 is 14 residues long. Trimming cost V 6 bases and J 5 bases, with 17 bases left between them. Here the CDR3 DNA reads TGTGCCAGCAGCCCTCCCCCCGGCTTCCACGAGCAGTACTTC. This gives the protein CASSPPPGFHEQYF. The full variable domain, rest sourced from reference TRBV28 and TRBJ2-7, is DVKVTQSSRYLVKRTGEKVFLECVQDMDHENMFWYRQDPGLGLRLIYFSYDVKMKEKGDIPEGYSVSREKKERFSLILESASTNQTSMYLCASSPPPGFHEQYFGPGTRLTVT.

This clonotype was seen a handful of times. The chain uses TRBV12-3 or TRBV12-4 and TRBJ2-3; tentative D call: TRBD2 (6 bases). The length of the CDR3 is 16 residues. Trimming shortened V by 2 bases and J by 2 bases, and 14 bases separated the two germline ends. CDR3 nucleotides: TGTGCCAGCAGTTTAACGGGGCGGGGTCTCACAGATACGCAGTATTTT. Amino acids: CASSLTGRGLTDTQYF.

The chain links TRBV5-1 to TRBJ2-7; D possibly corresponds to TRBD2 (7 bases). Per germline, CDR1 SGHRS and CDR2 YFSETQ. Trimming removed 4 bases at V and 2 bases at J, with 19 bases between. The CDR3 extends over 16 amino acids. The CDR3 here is CASSLSGTTGTYEQYF. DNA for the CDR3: TGCGCCAGCAGCCTATCCGGGACTACAGGGACCTACGAGCAGTACTTC.

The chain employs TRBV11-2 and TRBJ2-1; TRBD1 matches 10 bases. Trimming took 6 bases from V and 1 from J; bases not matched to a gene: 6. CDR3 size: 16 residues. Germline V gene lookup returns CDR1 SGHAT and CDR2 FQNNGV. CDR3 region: CASRDRGSQSYNEQFF. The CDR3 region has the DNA TGTGCCAGCAGGGACAGGGGGTCGCAATCCTACAATGAGCAGTTCTTC.

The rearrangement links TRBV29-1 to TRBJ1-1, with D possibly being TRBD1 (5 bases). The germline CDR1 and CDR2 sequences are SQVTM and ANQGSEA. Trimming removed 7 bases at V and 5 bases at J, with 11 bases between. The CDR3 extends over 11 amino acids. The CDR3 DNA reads TGCAGCGGCAGGGATGGAACTGAAGCTTTCTTT. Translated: CSGRDGTEAFF.

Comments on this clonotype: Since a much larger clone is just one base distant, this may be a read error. The CDR3 bases are TGTGCCAGCAGCTTAAATCCCGGGGGCGAAGAAAAACTGTTTTTT. Translated, it gives CASSLNPGGEEKLFF. The chain is built from TRBV11-2 and TRBJ1-4, with D possibly TRBD1 on 6 matching bases. The CDR3 has 15 amino acids. V lost 2 bases to trimming and J lost 8 bases, with 15 bases between them. Germline V gene data show CDR1 as SGHAT and CDR2 as FQNNGV.

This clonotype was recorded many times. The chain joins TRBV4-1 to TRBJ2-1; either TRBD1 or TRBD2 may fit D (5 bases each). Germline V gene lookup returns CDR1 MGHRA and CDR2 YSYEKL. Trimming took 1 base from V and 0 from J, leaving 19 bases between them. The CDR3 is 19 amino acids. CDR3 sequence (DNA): TGCGCCAGCAGCCAAGGGGGATCGGGGCGCTACAGCTCCTACAATGAGCAGTTCTTC. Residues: CASSQGGSGRYSSYNEQFF.

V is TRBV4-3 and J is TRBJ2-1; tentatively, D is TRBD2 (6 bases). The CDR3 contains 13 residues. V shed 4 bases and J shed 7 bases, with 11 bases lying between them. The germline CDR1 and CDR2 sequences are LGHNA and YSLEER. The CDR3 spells CASSLLRGNEQFF. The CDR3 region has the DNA TGCGCCAGCAGCCTCCTCCGGGGGAATGAGCAGTTCTTC.

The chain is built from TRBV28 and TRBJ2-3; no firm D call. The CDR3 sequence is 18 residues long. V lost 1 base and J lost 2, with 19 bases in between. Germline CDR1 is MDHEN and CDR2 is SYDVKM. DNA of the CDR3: TGTGCCAGCAGTTTATTTGGTGGGGTGGGGTTCGACACAGATACGCAGTATTTT. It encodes CASSLFGGVGFDTDTQYF.

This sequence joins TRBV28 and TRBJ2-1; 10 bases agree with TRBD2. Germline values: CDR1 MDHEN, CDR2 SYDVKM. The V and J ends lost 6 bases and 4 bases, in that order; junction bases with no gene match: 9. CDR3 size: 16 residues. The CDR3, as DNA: TGTGCCAGCAGCAACTCCGGACTAGCGGCATACAATGAGCAGTTCTTC. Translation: CASSNSGLAAYNEQFF.

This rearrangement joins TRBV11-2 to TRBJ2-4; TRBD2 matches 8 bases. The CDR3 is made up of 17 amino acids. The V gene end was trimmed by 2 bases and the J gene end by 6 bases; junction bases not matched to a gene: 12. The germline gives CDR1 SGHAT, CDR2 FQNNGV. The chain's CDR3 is CASSLPRSFAGGNIQYF. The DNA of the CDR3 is TGTGCCAGCAGCTTACCTCGATCCTTTGCGGGGGGAAACATTCAGTACTTC.

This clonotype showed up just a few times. Written as DNA, the CDR3 is TGCAGTGCTAGAGATCTCGGCGGGAGTCGCACAGATACGCAGTATTTT. Residues: CSARDLGGSRTDTQYF. The chain combines TRBV20-1 with TRBJ2-3; 7 bases map to TRBD2. The CDR3 covers 16 residues. Germline CDR1 reads DFQATT; CDR2 reads SNEGSKA (reference sequence). With 0 bases clipped from V and 1 base from J, the junction kept 7 bases outside the gene matches.

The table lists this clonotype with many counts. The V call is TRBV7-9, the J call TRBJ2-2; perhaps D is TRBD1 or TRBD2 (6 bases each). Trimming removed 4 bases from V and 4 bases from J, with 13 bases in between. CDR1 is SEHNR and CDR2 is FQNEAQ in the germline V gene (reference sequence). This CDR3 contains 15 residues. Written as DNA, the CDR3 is TGTGCCAGCAGCTCTCCACGGGGGCGCACCGGGGAGCTGTTTTTT. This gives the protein CASSSPRGRTGELFF.

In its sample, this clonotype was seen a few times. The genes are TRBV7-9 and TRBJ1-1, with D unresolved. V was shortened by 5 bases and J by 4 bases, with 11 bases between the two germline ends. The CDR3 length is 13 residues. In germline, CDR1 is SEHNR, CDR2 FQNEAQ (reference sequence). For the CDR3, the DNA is TGTGCCAGCAGCCGACCGGGGTTCACTGAAGCTTTCTTT. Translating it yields CASSRPGFTEAFF.

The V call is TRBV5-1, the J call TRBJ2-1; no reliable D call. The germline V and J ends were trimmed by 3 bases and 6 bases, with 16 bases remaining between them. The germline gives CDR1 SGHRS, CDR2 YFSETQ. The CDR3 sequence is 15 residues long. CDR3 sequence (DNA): TGCGCCAGCAGCTCTTACTCCGACGGAACCAATGAGCAGTTCTTC. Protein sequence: CASSSYSDGTNEQFF.